Sequencing of this T cell receptor (beta chain) was carried out in a study of blood T cell repertoires in COVID-19 (dated by TCRdb to 2020 to 2021). About the study as a whole: Collaborator samples came from the United States, Italy and Spain and covered acute and convalescent phases of COVID-19. Where available, HLA class I and class II types were obtained from metadata supplied by the sample provider rather than from assay-based typing. Deeply sampled blood TCRbeta repertoires from subjects exposed to, actively infected with, or recovered from COVID-19 were included in the dataset. Samples came from the ongoing ImmuneRACE study (first 160 participants) plus 1,254 subjects from 6 global collaborators. The material from the prospective study consisted of cDNA or gDNA derived from T cells, B-cell-depleted T cells, or PBMCs. The repertoires were released in a freely available public database intended as a resource for research on the immune response to SARS-CoV-2. A de-identified subject ID, COVID-19 status, age in years and sex were almost always included in the sample metadata. Overall study results and their limits: Clinical and demographic metadata were provided uncurated, with the amount varying by source and participant.

TCRbeta CDR3 regions were amplified from genomic DNA using the immunoSEQ Assay, a bias-controlled multiplex PCR. In the authors' own workflow: The number of nucleated cells in each sample was estimated from the amplification of reference gene primers within the assay. To quantify the absolute abundance of each unique TCRbeta CDR3 rearrangement, sequence reads were collapsed and filtered. For each sample, productive Simpson clonality was calculated by taking the square root of Simpson's diversity index across productive rearrangements. Entries here come from immuneACCESS through TCRdb and include only in-frame sequences with V and J called. Some clones fail to appear in such tables; in the studies checked, an unresolved V gene covers under half of the shortfall, and the cause of the remainder is unknown. Clone size and V and J calls were adopted from that table, with D and trimming inferred from the DNA. In all, the sample holds 55,000 to 85,000 clones, and 90% of those were seen once. The ten largest clones add up to over 4% of the sample.

A word on this clone: No antigen is known for it. No base qualities exist here, and no much larger clone lies one base off it.

From its cysteine to its phenylalanine, the CDR3 spans 17 amino acids. Solely the CDR3 DNA is kept, with 51 bases framed from the first base. Reading the germline V gene gives CDR1 SQVTM and CDR2 ANQGSEA. The germline V end is reduced by 6 bases and the J end by 0 bases; junction bases left unmatched: 14. Collaborating institutions collected whole blood in K2EDTA tubes following their own protocols. For TCRbeta analysis, collaborators shipped samples as frozen whole blood, isolated PBMCs, or DNA extracted from either of those sample types. Sequencing was performed on peripheral blood. The origin of this receptor is a woman aged 18-35 years with acute or convalescent COVID-19. The rearrangement combines TRBV29-1 with TRBJ2-3; TRBD2 lines up with 8 middle nucleotides. The CDR3 region: CSVAGLVIVPSTDTQYF. In nucleotide form, the sequence is TGCAGCGTCGCGGGACTAGTGATAGTTCCCAGCACAGATACGCAGTATTTT.